A selection of T cell receptor beta chains follows, all from one sample in a study of blood T cell repertoires in COVID-19. Assay: immunoSEQ multiplex PCR; the TCRdb copy retains only in-frame clones and omits some. The sample holds roughly 180,000 clones; 86% are singletons and the top ten take under 3.5%. Sequences were obtained from peripheral blood. The receptors originated from a woman aged 30 to 39 with active or convalescent COVID-19. The CDR3 runs from the conserved cysteine through the conserved F or W. A D gene is named only where the DNA matches it firmly. Expanded clones are given a class, and other clones once, few, many or no size at all.

D: TRBD1; size: NA; V: TRBV3-1/TRBV3-2; J: TRBJ2-7; CDR3: CASRFPRDRGIHEQYF; DNA: TGTGCCAGCAGATTTCCCCGGGACAGGGGTATCCACGAGCAGTACTTC
D: NA; size: NA; V: TRBV12-2; J: TRBJ1-2; CDR3: CASPSRGPYGYTF; DNA: TGTGCAAGTCCCAGCAGGGGGCCTTATGGCTACACCTTC
D: NA; size: NA; V: TRBV6-5; J: TRBJ2-7; CDR3: CATRGHQGLSYEQYF; DNA: TGTGCCACCCGAGGTCATCAGGGGCTCAGCTACGAGCAGTACTTC
D: NA; size: once; V: TRBV19; J: TRBJ1-1; CDR3: CASTLVYPVMNTEAFF; DNA: TGTGCCAGTACCCTGGTATATCCAGTTATGAACACTGAAGCTTTCTTT
D: NA; size: once; V: TRBV12-3/TRBV12-4; J: TRBJ1-5; CDR3: CASSFQGYQPQHF; DNA: TGTGCCAGCAGTTTCCAGGGGTACCAGCCCCAGCATTTT
D: NA; size: NA; V: TRBV4-2; J: TRBJ1-5; CDR3: CASSQDSMSNQPQHF; DNA: TGTGCCAGCAGCCAAGACTCTATGAGCAATCAGCCCCAGCATTTT
D: TRBD1; size: NA; V: TRBV18; J: TRBJ1-4; CDR3: CASSPQGGPNEKLFF; DNA: TGTGCCAGCTCACCTCAGGGGGGACCTAATGAAAAACTGTTTTTT
D: TRBD2; size: NA; V: TRBV11-3; J: TRBJ2-7; CDR3: CASSPTLSAGGQLYF; DNA: TGTGCCAGCAGCCCGACTCTCTCGGCGGGAGGCCAGTTGTACTTC
D: TRBD1; size: NA; V: TRBV19; J: TRBJ1-5; CDR3: CASSFRTGGNQPQHF; DNA: TGTGCCAGTAGTTTCCGGACAGGGGGAAATCAGCCCCAGCATTTT
D: NA; size: NA; V: TRBV7-2; J: TRBJ2-3; CDR3: CASSLGAGPDTQYF; DNA: TGTGCCAGCAGCTTAGGGGCAGGGCCAGATACGCAGTATTTT
D: NA; size: NA; V: TRBV5-1; J: TRBJ2-7; CDR3: CASSPMGRDPREQYF; DNA: TGCGCCAGCAGTCCGATGGGGCGGGACCCCCGGGAGCAGTACTTC
D: TRBD1; size: NA; V: TRBV11-3; J: TRBJ1-2; CDR3: CASKEDRSGDGYTF; DNA: TGTGCCAGCAAAGAGGACAGGTCGGGAGACGGCTACACCTTC
D: NA; size: NA; V: TRBV6-5; J: TRBJ1-1; CDR3: CASTVPRANTEAFF; DNA: TGTGCCAGCACCGTACCCAGGGCGAACACTGAAGCTTTCTTT
D: TRBD2; size: NA; V: TRBV27; J: TRBJ2-2; CDR3: CASSLMGGVNGELFF; DNA: TGTGCCAGCAGCCTAATGGGGGGGGTAAACGGGGAGCTGTTTTTT
D: NA; size: few; V: TRBV19; J: TRBJ1-6; CDR3: CASSIWSGDNSPLHF; DNA: TGTGCCAGTAGTATATGGTCGGGGGATAATTCACCCCTCCACTTT
D: TRBD1; size: NA; V: TRBV13; J: TRBJ1-4; CDR3: CASSEDRGAEKLFF; DNA: TGTGCCAGCAGCGAGGACAGGGGCGCTGAAAAACTGTTTTTT
D: TRBD1; size: NA; V: TRBV25-1; J: TRBJ1-5; CDR3: CASSADRGANQPQHF; DNA: TGTGCCAGCAGTGCTGACAGGGGGGCGAATCAGCCCCAGCATTTT
D: TRBD1; size: once; V: TRBV28; J: TRBJ1-4; CDR3: CASSLGTGVNEKLFF; DNA: TGTGCCAGCAGCCTGGGGACAGGTGTTAATGAAAAACTGTTTTTT
D: TRBD1; size: NA; V: TRBV5-1; J: TRBJ2-7; CDR3: CASSWSGTGRVYEQYF; DNA: TGCGCCAGCAGCTGGTCCGGGACAGGGCGCGTCTACGAGCAGTACTTC
D: TRBD2; size: NA; V: TRBV15; J: TRBJ2-1; CDR3: CATSSRTSGLDEQFF; DNA: TGTGCCACCAGCTCTCGGACTAGCGGGTTGGATGAGCAGTTCTTC
D: TRBD2; size: NA; V: TRBV28; J: TRBJ2-7; CDR3: CASSLYSGGAYEQYF; DNA: TGTGCCAGCAGTTTATATAGCGGGGGCGCCTACGAGCAGTACTTC
D: NA; size: NA; V: TRBV9; J: TRBJ2-7; CDR3: CASSVGQASHEQYF; DNA: TGTGCCAGCAGCGTAGGACAGGCCTCCCACGAGCAGTACTTC
D: NA; size: few; V: TRBV30; J: TRBJ1-1; CDR3: CAWRGVMRNTEAFF; DNA: TGTGCCTGGAGAGGGGTTATGAGAAACACTGAAGCTTTCTTT
D: NA; size: NA; V: TRBV29-1; J: TRBJ2-7; CDR3: CSVAGAYEQYF; DNA: TGCAGCGTTGCAGGGGCCTACGAGCAGTACTTC
D: NA; size: NA; V: TRBV6-2/TRBV6-3; J: TRBJ1-1; CDR3: CASSLRTDEAFF; DNA: TGTGCCAGCAGTCTCCGGACAGATGAAGCTTTCTTT
D: NA; size: NA; V: TRBV7-9; J: TRBJ1-5; CDR3: CASSFAGAGNSNQPQHF; DNA: TGTGCCAGCAGCTTCGCGGGGGCGGGAAATAGCAATCAGCCCCAGCATTTT
D: NA; size: NA; V: TRBV18; J: TRBJ2-7; CDR3: CASSPSGVRYEQYF; DNA: TGTGCCAGCTCACCATCAGGGGTAAGGTACGAGCAGTACTTC
D: NA; size: NA; V: TRBV28; J: TRBJ1-2; CDR3: CASRPEGVTYGYTF; DNA: TGTGCCAGCAGACCGGAAGGGGTGACCTATGGCTACACCTTC
D: TRBD1; size: NA; V: TRBV6-1; J: TRBJ1-5; CDR3: CASSARDRLGDSSNQPQHF; DNA: TGTGCCAGCAGTGCCCGGGACAGACTGGGGGATTCTAGCAATCAGCCCCAGCATTTT
D: TRBD2; size: NA; V: TRBV5-1; J: TRBJ2-3; CDR3: CASRPSGPTDTQYF; DNA: TGCGCCAGCAGGCCTAGCGGGCCTACAGATACGCAGTATTTT
D: TRBD2; size: NA; V: TRBV7-2; J: TRBJ2-1; CDR3: CASSSMWGTSGRKVNEQFF; DNA: TGTGCCAGCAGCTCAATGTGGGGGACTAGCGGGAGAAAGGTCAATGAGCAGTTCTTC
D: NA; size: NA; V: TRBV6-5; J: TRBJ1-2; CDR3: CASSYWTPSYGYTF; DNA: TGTGCCAGCAGTTACTGGACTCCGAGCTATGGCTACACCTTC
D: TRBD1; size: many; V: TRBV7-9; J: TRBJ1-2; CDR3: CASSGGQASYYGYTF; DNA: TGTGCCAGCAGCGGTGGACAGGCTTCCTACTATGGCTACACCTTC
D: NA; size: NA; V: TRBV29-1; J: TRBJ2-7; CDR3: CSVRRDNTEQYF; DNA: TGCAGCGTTCGACGGGACAACACTGAGCAGTACTTC
D: TRBD1; size: NA; V: TRBV5-6; J: TRBJ2-5; CDR3: CASSRGQGQETQYF; DNA: TGTGCCAGCAGCAGGGGACAGGGTCAAGAGACCCAGTACTTC
D: NA; size: NA; V: TRBV30; J: TRBJ1-6; CDR3: CAWSVLSPLHF; DNA: TGTGCCTGGAGTGTACTTTCACCCCTCCACTTT
D: TRBD1; size: NA; V: TRBV28; J: TRBJ2-7; CDR3: CASSPTGTGRYEQYF; DNA: TGTGCCAGCAGTCCAACCGGGACAGGGAGGTACGAGCAGTACTTC
D: TRBD1; size: NA; V: TRBV18; J: TRBJ1-5; CDR3: CASSPLAWTGGSNQPQHF; DNA: TGTGCCAGCTCACCACTCGCTTGGACAGGGGGCAGCAATCAGCCCCAGCATTTT
D: NA; size: once; V: TRBV27; J: TRBJ2-5; CDR3: CATQFFETQYF; DNA: TGTGCCACCCAGTTTTTTGAGACCCAGTACTTC
D: NA; size: NA; V: TRBV5-1; J: TRBJ2-7; CDR3: CASSLTGSSYEQYF; DNA: TGCGCCAGCAGCTTGACCGGGTCCTCCTACGAGCAGTACTTC
D: TRBD1; size: NA; V: TRBV5-1; J: TRBJ2-7; CDR3: CASSSIRDRTYEQYF; DNA: TGCGCCAGCAGCTCCATCCGGGACAGAACCTACGAGCAGTACTTC
D: NA; size: NA; V: TRBV4-1; J: TRBJ1-2; CDR3: CASSQEVQGPMSRSYTF; DNA: TGCGCCAGCAGCCAAGAGGTGCAGGGCCCCATGTCTAGGAGCTACACCTTC
D: NA; size: NA; V: TRBV18; J: TRBJ1-1; CDR3: CASSPVGRLRTEAFF; DNA: TGTGCCAGCTCACCAGTCGGCAGACTTCGGACTGAAGCTTTCTTT
D: TRBD2; size: NA; V: TRBV19; J: TRBJ2-1; CDR3: CASSLAGYNEQFF; DNA: TGTGCCAGTAGCCTAGCGGGTTACAATGAGCAGTTCTTC
D: NA; size: NA; V: TRBV9; J: TRBJ2-5; CDR3: CASSVTGFQETQYF; DNA: TGTGCCAGCAGCGTGACAGGTTTTCAAGAGACCCAGTACTTC
D: NA; size: many; V: TRBV10-3; J: TRBJ2-4; CDR3: CAISESYRLAKNIQYF; DNA: TGTGCCATCAGTGAGTCATACAGATTAGCCAAAAACATTCAGTACTTC
D: TRBD2; size: NA; V: TRBV5-1; J: TRBJ2-3; CDR3: CASSLRRGSTDTQYF; DNA: TGCGCCAGCAGCTTGCGGCGGGGGAGCACAGATACGCAGTATTTT
D: NA; size: NA; V: TRBV12-3/TRBV12-4; J: TRBJ1-2; CDR3: CASSYLLNYGYTF; DNA: TGTGCCAGCAGTTATCTTCTCAACTATGGCTACACCTTC